Detailed here is one T cell receptor (beta chain). Its target is unknown. This specimen comes from a study of shared clonotypes between healthy human individuals. The investigators split CD4+ cells into a CD45RA+ naive subset and a CD45RA-negative memory subset. In the sorted-subset replicate PCRs, 200 ng DNA, 25,000 to 30,000 T cell genomes, was used. Sequenced by immunoSEQ multiplex PCR; TCRdb stores in-frame clones only, minus some. Counted here are about 2,500,000 clones, around 94% occurring once; the ten biggest clones make up 0.11% to 0.15%. CDR1 and CDR2 from the germline V gene are MNHEY and SMNVEV (reference sequence). Trimming removed 2 bases at V and 2 bases at J, with 10 bases between. The CDR3 contains 14 residues. Points from the study as a whole: Shared across a few donors were approximately 5% of the naive CD4 clonotypes.

Sequencing was done on a sample of naive CD4+ T cells sorted from blood. Stated subset: CD45RA+ positively selected. The receptor comes from a man between 18 and 35 years old in good health. This chain joins TRBV27 and TRBJ2-7; no reliable D call. The DNA of the CDR3 is TGTGCCAGCAGTTTAGCCAGACACCCCTACGAGCAGTACTTC. This sequence encodes CASSLARHPYEQYF.